This TCR beta chain appears in the sequencing data of a study of T cell responses to AZD1222 COVID-19 vaccine. Sequencing was performed with immunoSEQ multiplex PCR; in TCRdb, only in-frame clones are kept and a portion is missing. This sample has more than 150,000 clones, with 90% to 95% found just once. Points on this clone: Its antigen is undetermined.

This CDR3 contains 15 residues. The germline V and J ends were trimmed by 3 bases and 2 bases, with 13 bases remaining between them. Germline V gene data show CDR1 as SGHRS and CDR2 as YFSETQ. Overall study results and limits: Across spike, vaccine-associated CD4 TCRs were found, dominant at 160-218 and 743-854. Among AZD1222 vaccinees, only 5 to 7 were seropositive at baseline.

The chain links TRBV5-1 to TRBJ2-3; no firm D call. Sequenced material: peripheral blood, taken 28 days after the second AZD1222 dose. This TCR was recovered from an adult who received the AZD1222 COVID-19 vaccine. CDR3 nucleotides: TGCGCCAGCAGCTCCGGTTGGCCGGACACAGATACGCAGTATTTT. Protein: CASSSGWPDTDTQYF. The complete variable domain, with remaining parts taken from reference TRBV5-1 and TRBJ2-3, reads KAGVTQTPRYLIKTRGQQVTLSCSPISGHRSVSWYQQTPGQGLQFLFEYFSETQRNKGNFPGRFSGRQFSNSRSEMNVSTLELGDSALYLCASSSGWPDTDTQYFGPGTRLTVL.